This T cell receptor (beta chain) is drawn from a study of monozygotic twins with inflammatory bowel disease. Notes on the study in general: Individual T cell subtypes were not distinguishable.

The CDR3 contains 15 residues. A note on this clonotype: The antigen is unknown.

Nested PCRs of about 17 and 10 cycles, two in total, were run on TCRalpha and TCRbeta cDNA. Each CDR3 protein gets one entry in TCRdb, which reprocessed the 5' RACE reads and gives no DNA. In all, the sample yields 150,000 to 200,000 distinct CDR3 sequences. The sample comprised blood. The chain joins TRBV12-3 or TRBV12-4 to TRBJ1-5; as DNA is missing, the TRBD1 call by TCRdb cannot be tested. The receptor comes from a human donor with ulcerative colitis or Crohn's disease, or a healthy co-twin of an affected twin (not recorded which). The CDR3 is CASSWDRGSFQPQRF.